Listed below are T cell receptor beta chains from one sample, sequenced in a study of tumor and adjacent non-tumor tissue in lung cancer. From the multiplex PCR reads, TCRdb called clonotypes with MiXCR, one entry per CDR3 protein. Among about 110,000 distinct CDR3 sequences listed, over 75% were seen once. Sequencing used lung tumor tissue. The origin of the receptors is a man between 70 and 80 years old with non-small cell lung cancer. Each CDR3 is given with its conserved first and last residue. D genes are given only for firm matches. Only some rows state a clone size, as once, few, many or a class for expanded clones.

d_call: .; v_call: TRBV11-2; j_call: TRBJ2-1; clone_size: .; cdr3_nt: TGTGCCAGCAGCTTACATATGCGGGATTGGGCTTCCTACAATAAGCAGTTCTTC; cdr3_aa: CASSLHMRDWASYNKQFF
d_call: .; v_call: TRBV10-2; j_call: TRBJ1-5; clone_size: .; cdr3_nt: TGTGCCAGGAAAACCGAGAGGGGTGCTAGCAATCAGCCCCAGCATTTT; cdr3_aa: CARKTERGASNQPQHF
d_call: TRBD2; v_call: TRBV4-1; j_call: TRBJ2-4; clone_size: many; cdr3_nt: TGCGCCAGCAGCCAAGAGGCACGCGGGGGTGAAGGAAACATTCAGTACTTC; cdr3_aa: CASSQEARGGEGNIQYF
d_call: TRBD1; v_call: TRBV11-2; j_call: TRBJ2-7; clone_size: .; cdr3_nt: TGTGCCAGCCCCGGGACAGGGCCCTCCTACGTACAGTACTTC; cdr3_aa: CASPGTGPSYVQYF
d_call: TRBD2; v_call: TRBV20-1; j_call: TRBJ2-7; clone_size: many; cdr3_nt: TGCAGTGCTAGTCTAGCGGGAGGGCCTCACGAGCAGTACTTC; cdr3_aa: CSASLAGGPHEQYF
d_call: .; v_call: TRBV4-1; j_call: TRBJ2-5; clone_size: .; cdr3_nt: TGCGCTAGCAACCAACAGTGGGGGCATGAGAGCCAGTACTTC; cdr3_aa: CASNQQWGHESQYF
d_call: .; v_call: TRBV5-6; j_call: TRBJ2-7; clone_size: .; cdr3_nt: TGTTCCATCATCTCCGTTGTCCGAGACAGGACCTACGAGCAATACTTC; cdr3_aa: CSIISVVRDRTYEQYF
d_call: .; v_call: TRBV6-6; j_call: TRBJ2-3; clone_size: .; cdr3_nt: TGTGCCAGCAGGAGGGGGAGCACTGATACGCAGTATTTT; cdr3_aa: CASRRGSTDTQYF
d_call: .; v_call: TRBV5-6; j_call: TRBJ1-2; clone_size: few; cdr3_nt: TGTGCCAGCAGCTTAATCGGACAGCAGGGTGACTACACCTTC; cdr3_aa: CASSLIGQQGDYTF
d_call: .; v_call: TRBV29-1; j_call: TRBJ2-5; clone_size: .; cdr3_nt: TGCACCGCCAAGCCCTACCTCCAGACAGGTGCAGAGACCCAGTACTTC; cdr3_aa: CTAKPYLQTGAETQYF
d_call: .; v_call: TRBV10-1; j_call: TRBJ2-3; clone_size: many; cdr3_nt: TGCGCCAGCAGTGAGTCGGGGTTTGGCACAGATACGCAGTATTTT; cdr3_aa: CASSESGFGTDTQYF
d_call: .; v_call: TRBV20-1; j_call: TRBJ2-1; clone_size: .; cdr3_nt: TGCAGTGCCCCCGAGAGCTCCTACAATGAGCAGTTCTTC; cdr3_aa: CSAPESSYNEQFF
d_call: TRBD1; v_call: TRBV12-3/TRBV12-4; j_call: TRBJ2-5; clone_size: .; cdr3_nt: TGTGTCAGCAGTTTTAGGGACAGACAAGAAACCCAGCACTTC; cdr3_aa: CVSSFRDRQETQHF
d_call: TRBD1; v_call: TRBV7-3; j_call: TRBJ1-4; clone_size: .; cdr3_nt: TGTGCCAGTAGTCCGGGGACAGGGTCAAATGAAAAACTGTTTTTT; cdr3_aa: CASSPGTGSNEKLFF
d_call: .; v_call: TRBV4-1; j_call: TRBJ1-3; clone_size: .; cdr3_nt: TGCACCAGCAGAAGGGGCCAGGGCATCTCTGGAAACACCATATATTTT; cdr3_aa: CTSRRGQGISGNTIYF
d_call: .; v_call: TRBV6-5; j_call: TRBJ2-1; clone_size: .; cdr3_nt: TGTGCCAGGAGTACGAGGTCAGGGAGGTTCAATGAGCAGTCCTTC; cdr3_aa: CARSTRSGRFNEQSF
d_call: TRBD1; v_call: TRBV5-5; j_call: TRBJ2-7; clone_size: .; cdr3_nt: TGTGCCAACACCTGGGGACAGAGGTTCGACGAGCAGTACTTC; cdr3_aa: CANTWGQRFDEQYF
d_call: TRBD2; v_call: TRBV20-1; j_call: TRBJ2-7; clone_size: .; cdr3_nt: TGCAGTGCTGGGGGTTGGACTAGCGGGGGGCTATCCTACGAGCAGTACTTC; cdr3_aa: CSAGGWTSGGLSYEQYF
d_call: .; v_call: TRBV12-3/TRBV12-4; j_call: TRBJ2-3; clone_size: .; cdr3_nt: TGTGCCAGTACCGAGGGAGGATTCAATCAGTCCCAGTATTTT; cdr3_aa: CASTEGGFNQSQYF
d_call: .; v_call: TRBV20-1; j_call: TRBJ2-1; clone_size: many; cdr3_nt: TGCAGTGCTAAAGGTGCTCGGGCGGGCTCCTACAATGAGCAGTTCTTC; cdr3_aa: CSAKGARAGSYNEQFF
d_call: TRBD2; v_call: TRBV6-6; j_call: TRBJ2-2; clone_size: .; cdr3_nt: TGTGCCAGCAGCCTTAGCGGGGACCGCACCGGGGAGCTGTTTTTT; cdr3_aa: CASSLSGDRTGELFF
d_call: TRBD1; v_call: TRBV6-2/TRBV6-3; j_call: TRBJ1-5; clone_size: .; cdr3_nt: TGTGCCAGTCAGGGGGCTGCACGCAATCAGCCCCAATATTTT; cdr3_aa: CASQGAARNQPQYF
d_call: .; v_call: TRBV6-6; j_call: TRBJ1-2; clone_size: once; cdr3_nt: TGTGCCAGTAGTTACTCGATATTGGAAGGGTTCTACTATGTCCACACCTTC; cdr3_aa: CASSYSILEGFYYVHTF
d_call: .; v_call: TRBV6-5; j_call: TRBJ1-6; clone_size: .; cdr3_nt: TGTACCAGCAGATATTCCGACGGTAAAAATTTACCCCTCCACTTT; cdr3_aa: CTSRYSDGKNLPLHF
d_call: TRBD2; v_call: TRBV20-1; j_call: TRBJ2-7; clone_size: .; cdr3_nt: TGCAGTGCTTGGGGACTAGCGGGGGAAGGTTACGAGCAGTATTTC; cdr3_aa: CSAWGLAGEGYEQYF
d_call: TRBD1; v_call: TRBV10-2; j_call: TRBJ1-5; clone_size: .; cdr3_nt: TGCGCCAGCAGCTGGGACAGGGAGAACCAGTCCCAGCTTTTT; cdr3_aa: CASSWDRENQSQLF
d_call: .; v_call: TRBV5-1; j_call: TRBJ2-7; clone_size: once; cdr3_nt: TGCGCCAGCACCTTGGTGAGAGGAGAAAGCGGCGAGCAGTACTTC; cdr3_aa: CASTLVRGESGEQYF
d_call: TRBD2; v_call: TRBV20-1; j_call: TRBJ2-1; clone_size: many; cdr3_nt: TGCAGTGCACCCCCCGCGGGGCGGGAGTACAATGAGCAGTTCTTC; cdr3_aa: CSAPPAGREYNEQFF
d_call: .; v_call: TRBV6-6; j_call: TRBJ2-6; clone_size: .; cdr3_nt: TGTGTCGGCAGTCTCTGGGGGTCAGGGGCCAACGTCCTGACTTTC; cdr3_aa: CVGSLWGSGANVLTF
d_call: .; v_call: TRBV5-1; j_call: TRBJ2-7; clone_size: .; cdr3_nt: TGCTCCAGCAGCTTGAGAATGCCTCCCTACGAGCAGTACTTC; cdr3_aa: CSSSLRMPPYEQYF
d_call: .; v_call: TRBV6-1; j_call: TRBJ2-3; clone_size: once; cdr3_nt: TGTGTCAGTAGTACCCCCCGGGGGAGTACAGATACGCAGTATTTT; cdr3_aa: CVSSTPRGSTDTQYF
d_call: .; v_call: TRBV11-3; j_call: TRBJ2-1; clone_size: few; cdr3_nt: TGTGCCAGCAGCTTAGACCGACCCGAGAGCTCCTACAATGAGCAGTTCTTC; cdr3_aa: CASSLDRPESSYNEQFF
d_call: TRBD2; v_call: TRBV27; j_call: TRBJ2-1; clone_size: .; cdr3_nt: TGTGCCAGCAGTTTTTCACTAGCGGGAGGTAATGAGCAGTTCTTC; cdr3_aa: CASSFSLAGGNEQFF
d_call: .; v_call: TRBV6-2/TRBV6-3; j_call: TRBJ2-3; clone_size: .; cdr3_nt: TGTGCCAGCAGTTACTCGATTGGGGGTACAGCGAGTAATCAGCCCCAGTATTTT; cdr3_aa: CASSYSIGGTASNQPQYF
d_call: .; v_call: TRBV6-2/TRBV6-3; j_call: TRBJ2-5; clone_size: .; cdr3_nt: TGTGCCAGCCGGAGGATAGGGGGCCGGGAGAACCAGTACTTC; cdr3_aa: CASRRIGGRENQYF
d_call: TRBD2; v_call: TRBV29-1; j_call: TRBJ2-2; clone_size: once; cdr3_nt: TGTAGCGCTGACGTAGCGGGGCACACCGGGGAGCTGTTTTTT; cdr3_aa: CSADVAGHTGELFF
d_call: .; v_call: TRBV11-3; j_call: TRBJ2-2; clone_size: .; cdr3_nt: TGTGCCAGCAGCTCCGTCCGCGGTGGCGGGGAACTGTTTTTT; cdr3_aa: CASSSVRGGGELFF
d_call: TRBD1; v_call: TRBV20-1; j_call: TRBJ1-4; clone_size: many; cdr3_nt: TGCAGTGCTGCATGGACAGGGGATATTGAAAAACTGTTTTTT; cdr3_aa: CSAAWTGDIEKLFF
d_call: TRBD1; v_call: TRBV5-1; j_call: TRBJ1-1; clone_size: many; cdr3_nt: TGCGCCAGCAGCTTTCTCCGGACAGGGAACACTGAAGCTTTCTTT; cdr3_aa: CASSFLRTGNTEAFF
d_call: .; v_call: TRBV10-2; j_call: TRBJ2-3; clone_size: .; cdr3_nt: TGCGCCAGGACCAAGGGGGAATTCACAGATACGCTGTATTTT; cdr3_aa: CARTKGEFTDTLYF
d_call: TRBD2; v_call: TRBV4-2; j_call: TRBJ2-2; clone_size: .; cdr3_nt: TGTGATAACAGCCAAGAGCGACTAGCGGGAGACACCGGGGAGCTGTTTTTT; cdr3_aa: CDNSQERLAGDTGELFF
d_call: .; v_call: TRBV11-3; j_call: TRBJ2-3; clone_size: .; cdr3_nt: TGTGCCAGTATCCGTCAGGAAGTAAGCACAGATACGCAGTATTTT; cdr3_aa: CASIRQEVSTDTQYF
d_call: .; v_call: TRBV11-1; j_call: TRBJ1-1; clone_size: once; cdr3_nt: TGTTGCAGCAGCTTGGGACAATGGGGCGTGAACACTGAAGCTTTGTTT; cdr3_aa: CCSSLGQWGVNTEALF
d_call: TRBD1; v_call: TRBV11-2; j_call: TRBJ2-2; clone_size: .; cdr3_nt: TGTGCCAGCAGCTTAAAGAGACTAAACAGGGGGCACACCGGGGAGCTGTTTTTT; cdr3_aa: CASSLKRLNRGHTGELFF
d_call: .; v_call: TRBV4-3; j_call: TRBJ2-1; clone_size: few; cdr3_nt: TGCGCCAGCAGCCACCTTCCGGGATTAGACAATGAGCAGCTCTTC; cdr3_aa: CASSHLPGLDNEQLF
d_call: .; v_call: TRBV5-6; j_call: TRBJ2-5; clone_size: .; cdr3_nt: TGTGCCAGCAGCCCGGGACCGATCGAGACTCAGTACTTC; cdr3_aa: CASSPGPIETQYF
d_call: TRBD1; v_call: TRBV29-1; j_call: TRBJ1-5; clone_size: many; cdr3_nt: TGCAGCGTTGAAAGGGACAGGGGCAATCAGCCCCAGCATTTT; cdr3_aa: CSVERDRGNQPQHF
d_call: .; v_call: TRBV30; j_call: TRBJ2-5; clone_size: .; cdr3_nt: TGTGCCTGGAGTCAGGGCTCTCAACGGAGACTAGGGTACCAAGAGACCCAGTACTTC; cdr3_aa: CAWSQGSQRRLGYQETQYF
d_call: TRBD2; v_call: TRBV12-3/TRBV12-4; j_call: TRBJ2-2; clone_size: .; cdr3_nt: TGTGCCAACAGTTCTTCCTTGGGACTAGCGCCCGGGGAGCTGTTTTTT; cdr3_aa: CANSSSLGLAPGELFF
d_call: .; v_call: TRBV14; j_call: TRBJ1-5; clone_size: .; cdr3_nt: TGTGCCAGCAGCCCCGAGGGTATCGGGGAAAGACAGCCCCAGCATTTT; cdr3_aa: CASSPEGIGERQPQHF
d_call: .; v_call: TRBV6-5; j_call: TRBJ1-2; clone_size: many; cdr3_nt: TGTGCCAGCACCTTCGGAGGGGCACGGCAGGGCTACACCTTC; cdr3_aa: CASTFGGARQGYTF